These 25 T cell receptor beta chains were all obtained from the same sample, sequenced in a study of Ad26.COV2.S vaccination and SARS-CoV-2 variants (dated by TCRdb to the early 2020s). The label giving this sample's time point can be read as: individuals recovered from natural SARS-CoV-2 infection. Receptor amplification or capture employed the immunoSEQ multiplex PCR assay. In TCRdb, the immuneACCESS table is reduced to in-frame sequences with V and J assigned. These tables do not hold every clone; where another copy was compared, an unresolved V gene accounts for under half, and the others remain unexplained. The sample table contains under 150,000 clones; only one count was recorded for around 86% of them. Of the sample, 4.5% to 6% is held by the ten largest clones. Sequenced here: peripheral blood, sampled after recovery from COVID-19. These receptors all stem from a human donor who had recovered from COVID-19.

This clone has only a few counts. The chain links TRBV10-1 to TRBJ2-2; D is unresolved. This CDR3 is 13 amino acids long. Per the germline V gene, CDR1 is WNHNN and CDR2 is SYGVQD (reference sequence). Deletions cut 2 bases from V and 6 bases from J, with 7 bases between. CDR3 coding DNA: TGCGCCAGCAGTGAGAGGCCCGCCGGGGAGCTGTTTTTT. Residues: CASSERPAGELFF.

J is TRBJ2-3 and V is TRBV7-6, with D perhaps given as TRBD1 or TRBD2 (5 bases each). Germline values: CDR1 SGHVS, CDR2 FNYEAQ. This CDR3 contains 16 residues. Trimming left V 4 bases short and J 4 bases short, with 18 bases between. CDR3 in DNA: TGTGCCAGCAGCTCCCTGGTGGGACCCACCCCAGATACGCAGTATTTT. Its translation: CASSSLVGPTPDTQYF.

This sequence joins TRBV5-4 and TRBJ2-3, with TRBD2 matching 10 bases. The V gene's germline CDR1 is SGHNT and CDR2 YYREEE (reference sequence). This CDR3 contains 16 residues. With V trimmed by 0 bases and J by 2 bases, 3 bases remained unmatched. The CDR3 DNA reads TGTGCCAGCAGCTTGGTAGCGGGGGGACCCACAGATACGCAGTATTTT. Residues: CASSLVAGGPTDTQYF.

The rearrangement links TRBV7-9 to TRBJ1-2; possibly TRBD1 for D (6 bases). The germline gives CDR1 SEHNR, CDR2 FQNEAQ (reference sequence). Trimming pared 5 bases from V and 6 bases from J, leaving 13 bases between. The CDR3 contains 13 residues. CDR3 coding DNA: TGTGCCAGCAGCCAAGGGGGGGTAAATGGCTACACCTTC. This encodes CASSQGGVNGYTF.

The rearrangement uses TRBV4-3 and TRBJ1-1, with D perhaps matching TRBD1 (5 bases). The CDR3 runs 12 residues. CDR1 and CDR2 from the germline V gene are LGHNA and YSLEER. Trimming pared 5 bases from V and 5 bases from J, leaving 9 bases between. CDR3: CASSFGGTEAFF. CDR3 sequence (DNA): TGCGCCAGCAGCTTTGGGGGAACTGAAGCTTTCTTT.

This sequence joins TRBV18 and TRBJ1-2, with TRBD1 identical over 9 bases. Germline assignment: CDR1 KGHSH and CDR2 LQKENI. Trimming removed 4 bases from V and 4 bases from J; junction bases left unmatched: 13. The CDR3 has 17 amino acids. The CDR3 sequence: CASSLSRDRVSGYGYTF. DNA of the CDR3: TGTGCCAGCTCACTCTCCCGGGACAGGGTGAGCGGCTATGGCTACACCTTC.

V is TRBV6-2 or TRBV6-3 and J is TRBJ2-4; D is unclear. CDR1 and CDR2 (germline): MNHEY, SVGEGT. The CDR3 is 13 amino acids. V shed 5 bases and J shed 0 bases, with 5 bases lying between them. The CDR3 reads CASSPLAKNIQYF. The DNA of the CDR3 is TGTGCCAGCAGTCCCTTAGCCAAAAACATTCAGTACTTC.

The chain combines TRBV9 with TRBJ1-2; D possibly corresponds to TRBD1 (6 bases). V was pared by 5 bases and J by 4 bases, with 15 bases between. The germline gives CDR1 SGDLS, CDR2 YYNGEE. The CDR3 consists of 14 residues. CDR3 nucleotide sequence: TGTGCCAGCAGTAGGGAGGGGGACCTCTATGGCTACACCTTC. Protein: CASSREGDLYGYTF.

The chain combines TRBV28 with TRBJ1-1; D not certain. Germline CDR1 and CDR2: MDHEN and SYDVKM. The CDR3 extends over 12 amino acids. V was shortened by 3 bases and J by 7 bases, with 9 bases between the two germline ends. CDR3 residues: CASSLATVEAFF. In DNA, the CDR3 is TGTGCCAGCAGTTTGGCTACAGTTGAAGCTTTCTTT.

This chain uses TRBV28 with TRBJ1-2; D is possibly TRBD1 (5 bases). The V gene's germline CDR1 is MDHEN and CDR2 SYDVKM. The CDR3 is made up of 15 amino acids. V was trimmed by 2 bases and J by 7 bases, leaving 17 bases between them. The CDR3 region is CASSLLQGEYIGYTF. The DNA for the CDR3 is TGTGCCAGCAGTTTACTGCAGGGCGAATATATTGGCTACACCTTC.

The chain couples TRBV11-2 to TRBJ1-4; D gene uncertain. This CDR3 comprises 15 residues. Germline V gene lookup returns CDR1 SGHAT and CDR2 FQNNGV. Trimming shortened V by 5 bases and J by 1 base, and 11 bases separated the two germline ends. CDR3 DNA sequence: TGTGCCAGCAGCCCCTCAGTTGGAACTAATGAAAAACTGTTTTTT. Translating it yields CASSPSVGTNEKLFF.

The CDR3 region is CASSGGTGVVNTEAFF. In DNA, the CDR3 is TGTGCCAGCAGCGGTGGGACAGGGGTAGTAAACACTGAAGCTTTCTTT. This chain uses TRBV9 with TRBJ1-1; 10 positions agree with TRBD1. CDR1 and CDR2 (germline): SGDLS, YYNGEE. This CDR3 has 16 amino acids. Unmatched junction bases numbered 7, after V lost 3 bases and J lost 2 bases.

CDR3 residues: CASRADRVAGEQYF. The CDR3 bases are TGTGCCAGCAGGGCGGACAGGGTGGCCGGAGAGCAGTACTTC. The V and J genes are TRBV6-5 and TRBJ2-7; 8 bases are shared with TRBD1. The CDR3 consists of 14 residues. Germline V gene sequence: CDR1 MNHEY, CDR2 SVGAGI. After removal of 6 bases from V and 7 bases from J, the junction contained 11 bases not matched to a gene.

The rearrangement links TRBV5-6 to TRBJ1-5; a weak D match, TRBD1 (5 bases). V lost 3 bases, J lost 5 bases, and 15 bases lay in between. Germline loops: CDR1 SGHDT, CDR2 YYEEEE. There are 15 residues in the CDR3. In DNA form, the CDR3 reads TGTGCCAGCAGCTCGGGAGGTTTGGGGGATCAGCCCCAGCATTTT. This encodes CASSSGGLGDQPQHF.

The chain uses TRBV6-5 and TRBJ1-1; D gene unclear. Trimming took off 4 bases at V and 0 bases at J, with 12 bases between the two ends. Germline V lookup: CDR1 MNHEY, CDR2 SVGAGI. This CDR3 is 15 amino acids long. The DNA of the CDR3 is TGTGCCAGCAGTTCCGATGGATCACTGAACACTGAAGCTTTCTTT. It specifies CASSSDGSLNTEAFF.

V and J are TRBV28 and TRBJ1-5; D gene ambiguous. The CDR3 has 16 residues. Trimming shortened V by 0 bases and J by 2 bases, and 11 bases separated the two germline ends. The germline gives CDR1 MDHEN, CDR2 SYDVKM. The CDR3 DNA follows: TGTGCCAGCAGTTTATGGGACCCGAGGGGCAATCAGCCCCAGCATTTT. This codes for CASSLWDPRGNQPQHF.

The rearrangement links TRBV12-3 or TRBV12-4 to TRBJ2-2, with a possible D match to TRBD1 (6 bases). The CDR3 consists of 13 residues. V lost 10 bases and J 1 base, leaving 10 bases between the germline ends. The chain's CDR3 is CANLQGNTGELFF. In DNA form, the CDR3 reads TGTGCCAATCTACAGGGGAACACCGGGGAGCTGTTTTTT.

The rearrangement joins TRBV2 to TRBJ2-1; D perhaps matches TRBD2 (7 bases). The V and J ends lost 3 bases and 5 bases respectively, with 14 bases between them. The CDR3 runs to 15 residues. Germline loops: CDR1 SNHLY, CDR2 FYNNEI. The CDR3 DNA reads as TGTGCCAGCAGTGAGACGGGGGGCAGGGACAATGAGCAGTTCTTC. It is translated as CASSETGGRDNEQFF.

J is TRBJ2-3 and V is TRBV4-3; D is ambiguous. Germline assignment: CDR1 LGHNA and CDR2 YSLEER. This CDR3 has 13 amino acids. Trimming cost V 1 base and J 2 bases, with 4 bases left between them. The CDR3 protein is CASSQGNTDTQYF. CDR3 sequence (DNA): TGCGCCAGCAGCCAAGGAAACACAGATACGCAGTATTTT.

The chain links TRBV5-4 to TRBJ1-2, with D uncertain. V was shortened by 0 bases and J by 8 bases, with 11 bases between the two germline ends. Germline lookup yields CDR1 SGHNT and CDR2 YYREEE (reference sequence). This CDR3 is built from 13 residues. CDR3 amino acids: CASSLASRLGYTF. The CDR3 region has the DNA TGTGCCAGCAGCTTGGCGTCTAGGCTCGGCTACACCTTC.

The chain has TRBV4-3 and TRBJ2-1, with 11 bases lining up with TRBD2. The CDR3 is made up of 18 amino acids. Germline V gene lookup returns CDR1 LGHNA and CDR2 YSLEER. V shed 1 base, J shed 3 bases, and the junction held 8 bases outside the gene matches. CDR3 nucleotide sequence: TGCGCCAGCAGCCAAGTTGCTAGGACTAGCGGGTTCTACAATGAGCAGTTCTTC. It codes for CASSQVARTSGFYNEQFF.

J is TRBJ2-6 and V is TRBV7-8; weak D call: TRBD1 (6 bases). V dropped 5 bases and J dropped 4 bases, with 15 bases sitting between them. This CDR3 spans 16 amino acids. Per the germline V gene, CDR1 is SGHVS and CDR2 is FQNEAQ. The CDR3 DNA sequence: TGTGCCAGCAGCGCGCACAGGGTGGTCGGGGCCAACGTCCTGACTTTC. It translates to CASSAHRVVGANVLTF.

The rearrangement links TRBV10-3 to TRBJ1-1; tentatively, D is TRBD1 (5 bases). V was clipped by 6 bases and J by 3 bases, with 8 bases between them. The CDR3 contains 12 residues. CDR1 and CDR2 from the germline V gene are ENHRY and SYGVKD. The CDR3 DNA is TGTGCCATCAGACAGGCCGACACTGAAGCTTTCTTT. Its translation: CAIRQADTEAFF.

This CDR3 is CASSETGGFYEQYF. The CDR3, as DNA: TGTGCCAGCAGTGAAACAGGGGGGTTCTACGAGCAGTACTTC. The chain recombines TRBV25-1 with TRBJ2-7; TRBD1 agrees at 8 bases. V lost 2 bases and J lost 3; bases outside the gene matches: 3. In germline, CDR1 is MGHDK, CDR2 SYGVNS. This CDR3 has 14 residues.

The V gene is TRBV9, the J gene TRBJ2-5, with D hard to call. The CDR3 contains 13 residues. Germline V gene sequence: CDR1 SGDLS, CDR2 YYNGEE. V was trimmed by 0 bases and J by 3 bases, leaving 6 bases between them. The CDR3 sequence: CASSVGAEETQYF. For the CDR3, the DNA is TGTGCCAGCAGCGTAGGGGCTGAAGAGACCCAGTACTTC. Supplemented by reference TRBV9 and TRBJ2-5, the full variable domain reads DSGVTQTPKHLITATGQRVTLRCSPRSGDLSVYWYQQSLDQGLQFLIQYYNGEERAKGNILERFSAQQFPDLHSELNLSSLELGDSALYFCASSVGAEETQYFGPGTRLLVL.